The 21 T cell receptor beta chains reported below all come from one sample, sequenced in a study of T cell changes during pregnancy in multiple sclerosis. TCRdb keeps only in-frame clones here, not all; method: immunoSEQ multiplex PCR. The data contain roughly 41,000 clones, over 90% of them singletons. Source: CD8+ T cells from peripheral blood mononuclear cells, taken in the third trimester of pregnancy. The receptors originated from a female donor with multiple sclerosis, enrolled in a pregnancy study.

The chain is built from TRBV7-9 and TRBJ2-1; D unclear. V lost 0 bases to trimming and J lost 12 bases, with 15 bases between them. Germline loops: CDR1 SEHNR, CDR2 FQNEAQ (reference sequence). The CDR3 spans 14 residues. The CDR3 protein is CASSLAGLERAQFF. The CDR3 DNA sequence: TGTGCCAGCAGCTTAGCAGGCCTTGAGCGAGCGCAGTTCTTC.

The gene calls are TRBV27 and TRBJ1-6, with a possible D match to TRBD1 (5 bases). The ends were cut back, 0 bases at V and 6 bases at J, with 15 bases in the middle. The CDR3 has 17 amino acids. Germline V lookup: CDR1 MNHEY, CDR2 SMNVEV (reference sequence). The CDR3 coding sequence is TGTGCCAGCAGTTTATCCGCGGGACTGAACCTTAATTCACCCCTCCACTTT. As protein: CASSLSAGLNLNSPLHF.

This clone is classed as medium-sized. This chain joins TRBV6-4 and TRBJ1-6, with 8 bases identical to TRBD1. V shed 3 bases, J shed 5 bases, and the junction held 0 bases outside the gene matches. The CDR3 covers 14 residues. Germline CDR1 and CDR2: MRHNA and SNTAGT. CDR3: CASSEDRDNSPLHF. In DNA, the CDR3 is TGTGCCAGCAGTGAGGACAGGGATAATTCACCCCTCCACTTT.

V usage is TRBV4-3 and J usage is TRBJ1-1; D ambiguous. With 2 bases removed from V and 1 base from J, the gap between germline ends came to 5 bases. The CDR3 runs 13 residues. Germline CDR1 reads LGHNA; CDR2 reads YSLEER. CDR3 sequence (DNA): TGCGCCAGCAGCCAATCCCGGAACACTGAAGCTTTCTTT. Amino acids: CASSQSRNTEAFF.

This clone was detected a few times. V gene TRBV9 combines with J gene TRBJ2-2; TRBD2 might be the D (6 bases). Trimming removed 1 base at V and 4 bases at J, with 17 bases between. Germline V gene sequence: CDR1 SGDLS, CDR2 YYNGEE. The CDR3 extends over 17 amino acids. In DNA, the CDR3 is TGTGCCAGCAGCGTAAGCGGCCGCGGGGCGGTCACCGGGGAGCTGTTTTTT. This gives the protein CASSVSGRGAVTGELFF.

The rearrangement uses TRBV5-8 and TRBJ2-7, with 7 bases aligning to TRBD1. Losses at the gene ends were 3 bases for V and 3 bases for J; bases not matched to a gene: 9. Germline assignment: CDR1 SGHTS and CDR2 YDEGEE. CDR3 size: 15 residues. CDR3 amino acids: CASSYGPRDSYEQYF. The CDR3 bases are TGTGCCAGCAGCTATGGTCCCAGGGACAGCTACGAGCAGTACTTC. Variable domain in full (rest from reference TRBV5-8 and TRBJ2-7): EAGVTQSPTHLIKTRGQQATLRCSPISGHTSVYWYQQALGLGLQFLLWYDEGEERNRGNFPPRFSGRQFPNYSSELNVNALELEDSALYLCASSYGPRDSYEQYFGPGTRLTVT.

V is TRBV7-9 and J is TRBJ1-2, with D unclear. This CDR3 region has 15 residues. Looked up from germline, CDR1 is SEHNR and CDR2 is FQNEAQ (reference sequence). V was cut by 5 bases and J by 6 bases, with 19 bases left in between. The CDR3 sequence: CASSTESRDEDGYTF. For the CDR3, the DNA is TGTGCCAGCAGCACGGAATCGAGGGATGAGGATGGCTACACCTTC.

The J gene is TRBJ2-7, the V gene TRBV7-9, with 10 nucleotides matching TRBD1. Per germline, CDR1 SEHNR and CDR2 FQNEAQ (reference sequence). The CDR3 consists of 15 residues. The trim removed 3 bases at V and 3 bases at J, leaving 5 bases unmatched. CDR3 nucleotides: TGTGCCAGCAGCTTTGGGGACAGGGGACTCTACGAGCAGTACTTC. As protein: CASSFGDRGLYEQYF.

The chain joins TRBV4-3 to TRBJ2-1; TRBD2 agrees at 8 bases. CDR1 is LGHNA, CDR2 YSLEER, per germline. The trim removed 0 bases at V and 0 bases at J, leaving 1 base unmatched. The CDR3 loop spans 16 amino acids. In DNA form, the CDR3 reads TGCGCCAGCAGCCAAGACGGGGGGGGCTCCTACAATGAGCAGTTCTTC. This encodes CASSQDGGGSYNEQFF.

The count of this clone is one. The V and J genes are TRBV27 and TRBJ2-5; the match to TRBD2 covers 7 bases. V shed 10 bases and J 7 bases; nucleotides not matched to a gene: 12. The CDR3 totals 13 residues. CDR1 and CDR2 (germline): MNHEY, SMNVEV (reference sequence). The CDR3, as DNA: TGTGCCACCAGACTAGCCCGTGGGGGGACCCAGTACTTC. This translates into CATRLARGGTQYF.

The V and J genes are TRBV5-1 and TRBJ2-3, with 10 bases that match TRBD1. The CDR3 is 16 residues long. Germline values: CDR1 SGHRS, CDR2 YFSETQ. The V and J ends lost 1 base and 2 bases, in that order; junction bases with no gene match: 4. The CDR3 here is CASSLMGQGITDTQYF. Written as DNA, the CDR3 is TGCGCCAGCAGCTTGATGGGACAGGGGATCACAGATACGCAGTATTTT.

J is TRBJ2-5 and V is TRBV4-3; D gene unclear. Between the trimmed V and J ends, which lost 3 bases and 4 bases, there was a span of 9 bases. Germline V gene data show CDR1 as LGHNA and CDR2 as YSLEER. The CDR3 loop spans 13 amino acids. The CDR3 DNA reads as TGCGCCAGCAGCCACATCCTAGGAGAGACCCAGTACTTC. Translated: CASSHILGETQYF.

This clone occurred a few times. The chain combines TRBV7-2 with TRBJ2-1; 7 nucleotides line up with TRBD2. CDR1 is SGHTA and CDR2 is FQGNSA in the germline V gene. The CDR3 is made up of 15 amino acids. Trimming cost V 4 bases and J 8 bases; bases outside gene matches: 11. CDR3 sequence reads: CASSSGTTGFDEQFF. The DNA of the CDR3 is TGTGCCAGCAGCTCCGGGACTACCGGCTTCGATGAGCAGTTCTTC. The full variable domain, in which reference TRBV7-2 and TRBJ2-1 provide the parts outside the CDR3, is GAGVSQSPSNKVTEKGKDVELRCDPISGHTALYWYRQSLGQGLEFLIYFQGNSAPDKSGLPSDRFSAERTGGSVSTLTIQRTQQEDSAVYLCASSSGTTGFDEQFFGPGTRLTVL.

The chain is built from TRBV19 and TRBJ1-1, with 7 bases fitting TRBD1. CDR1 and CDR2 (germline): LNHDA, SQIVND (reference sequence). The CDR3 covers 13 residues. Trimming removed 7 bases from V and 7 bases from J; junction bases left unmatched: 9. CDR3 in DNA: TGTGCCAGTACCATCACCGGGACAGTTGAAGCTTTCTTT. Its protein is CASTITGTVEAFF.

The chain carries TRBV30 and TRBJ1-2; D ambiguous. The V gene lost 4 bases and the J gene lost 3 bases, with 12 bases spanning the gap. Germline V gene data show CDR1 as GTSNPN and CDR2 as SVGIG (reference sequence). The CDR3 spans 13 residues. CDR3 protein: CAWKPGNDYGYTF. Here the CDR3 DNA reads TGTGCCTGGAAGCCAGGAAACGACTATGGCTACACCTTC.

This clone occurred once. This chain uses TRBV9 with TRBJ2-1; tentative D call: TRBD2 (5 bases). CDR3 length equals 15 residues. Trimming cost V 0 bases and J 4 bases, with 11 bases left between them. CDR1 and CDR2 from the germline V gene are SGDLS and YYNGEE. For the CDR3, the DNA is TGTGCCAGCAGCGTAGAAGACTACAGTTACAATGAGCAGTTCTTC. Its translation is CASSVEDYSYNEQFF.

The chain carries TRBV4-3 and TRBJ2-1; weak D call: TRBD1 (5 bases). The germline CDR1 and CDR2 sequences are LGHNA and YSLEER. This CDR3 is 16 amino acids long. The V gene lost 1 base and the J gene lost 2 bases, with 12 bases spanning the gap. The CDR3, as DNA: TGCGCCAGCAGCCAAGGCAGGGCCCTCACCTACAATGAGCAGTTCTTC. It is translated as CASSQGRALTYNEQFF.

This clone was found once. CDR3 sequence: CASQRGSGEQFF. In nucleotides, the CDR3 is TGCGCCAGCCAGCGGGGTTCGGGTGAGCAGTTCTTC. The rearrangement joins TRBV5-1 to TRBJ2-1, with TRBD2 matching 7 bases. V lost 7 bases, J lost 9 bases, and 7 bases stayed unmatched. The CDR3 is made up of 12 amino acids. Germline V lookup: CDR1 SGHRS, CDR2 YFSETQ.

This clone has only one observation. Additional DNA sequences in this sample encode the identical CDR3. For the CDR3, the DNA is TGTGCCAGCAGTTACTCGTACAATCAGCCCCAGCATTTT. Its translation: CASSYSYNQPQHF. The rearrangement links TRBV6-5 to TRBJ1-5; D gene ambiguous. The germline V and J ends were trimmed by 0 bases and 3 bases, with 3 bases remaining between them. The CDR3 loop spans 13 amino acids. Germline CDR1 is MNHEY and CDR2 is SVGAGI.

V gene TRBV5-6 combines with J gene TRBJ1-1; D possibly corresponds to TRBD1 (5 bases). Germline CDR1 SGHDT, CDR2 YYEEEE. The CDR3 covers 12 residues. V lost 8 bases and J 1 base, leaving 9 bases between the germline ends. The CDR3 loop reads CASKDKNTEAFF. The CDR3 DNA reads as TGTGCCAGTAAGGACAAGAACACTGAAGCTTTCTTT.

The V and J genes are TRBV9 and TRBJ2-3; D is unresolved. The CDR3 has 13 amino acids. Germline values: CDR1 SGDLS, CDR2 YYNGEE. The V gene lost 5 bases and the J gene lost 0 bases, with 7 bases spanning the gap. This chain's CDR3 is CASSSSSTDTQYF. For the CDR3, the DNA is TGTGCCAGCAGTTCATCCAGCACAGATACGCAGTATTTT.